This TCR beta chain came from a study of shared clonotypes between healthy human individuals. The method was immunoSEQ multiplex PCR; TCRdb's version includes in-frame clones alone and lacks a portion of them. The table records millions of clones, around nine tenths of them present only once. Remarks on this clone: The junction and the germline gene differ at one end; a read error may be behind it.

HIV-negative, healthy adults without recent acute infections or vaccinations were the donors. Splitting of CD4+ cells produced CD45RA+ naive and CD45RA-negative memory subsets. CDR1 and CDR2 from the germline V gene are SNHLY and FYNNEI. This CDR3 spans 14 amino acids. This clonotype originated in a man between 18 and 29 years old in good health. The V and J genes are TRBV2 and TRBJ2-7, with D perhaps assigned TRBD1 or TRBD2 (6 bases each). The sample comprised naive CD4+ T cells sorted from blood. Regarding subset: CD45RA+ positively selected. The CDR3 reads CASEGGRVSSEQYF. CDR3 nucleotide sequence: TGTGCCAGCGAGGGGGGCAGGGTATCCTCCGAGCAGTACTTC.